The clone carrying this T cell receptor beta chain appeared a single time. The data are from a study of blood T cell repertoires in COVID-19. V dropped 4 bases and J dropped 5 bases, with 5 bases sitting between them. The CDR3 extends over 12 amino acids. In germline, CDR1 is LGHDT, CDR2 YNNKEL (reference sequence). The assay was immunoSEQ multiplex PCR, and TCRdb's table has in-frame clones only and misses some. The sample contains roughly 200,000 clones, 80% to 90% of which appear only once. Cohort assignment relied on participant-reported clinical history. Sequenced input: PBMCs or T cells enriched from blood (not recorded which). This sequence was found in a woman aged 45 to 65 in a cohort exposed to, infected with or recovered from COVID-19 (not recorded which). This rearrangement joins TRBV3-1 (or the pseudogene TRBV3-2) to TRBJ1-4; D call uncertain. This chain's CDR3 is CASSPGNEKLFF. The CDR3 region has the DNA TGTGCCAGCAGCCCCGGGAATGAAAAACTGTTTTTT.